A single sample gave rise to the 3 T cell receptor beta chains below, sequenced in a study of CD8 T cells in ankylosing spondylitis. MiXCR was run by TCRdb on the 5' RACE reads, yielding one entry per CDR3 protein. The data contain 300,000 to 350,000 distinct CDR3 sequences, roughly 20% of them singletons. Material for sequencing was blood, either unsorted or a sorted T cell fraction (not recorded which). These TCRs come from a female donor with ankylosing spondylitis or in good health (not recorded which).

This clonotype was counted a few times. A read error may account for a junction end that differs from germline. The chain uses TRBV29-1 and TRBJ1-1; D possibly corresponds to TRBD1 (5 bases). The CDR3 has 12 residues. Germline V gene sequence: CDR1 SQVTM, CDR2 ANQGSEA. CDR3 DNA sequence: TGCAGCGGTGAACGGGGGATAACTGAAGCTTTCTTT. It translates to CSGERGITEAFF.

The chain has TRBV6-1 and TRBJ2-1; 11 nucleotides match TRBD2. V shed 5 bases and J 5 bases; nucleotides not matched to a gene: 2. The germline V gene encodes CDR1 MNHNS and CDR2 SASEGT. The CDR3 totals 14 residues. Here the CDR3 DNA reads TGTGCCAGCAGTAGACTAGCGGGACACAATGAGCAGTTCTTC. Translating it yields CASSRLAGHNEQFF.

This clonotype has a count of ten or more. The chain employs TRBV7-2 and TRBJ1-2; D is unclear. The CDR3 extends over 13 amino acids. Trimming took 2 bases from V and 7 from J, leaving 11 bases between them. Germline loops: CDR1 SGHTA, CDR2 FQGNSA. The CDR3 loop is CASSLPSRSGYTF. CDR3 DNA sequence: TGTGCCAGCAGCTTACCGAGTCGCTCTGGCTACACCTTC. Full variable domain (outside the CDR3, taken from reference TRBV7-2 and TRBJ1-2): GAGVSQSPSNKVTEKGKDVELRCDPISGHTALYWYRQSLGQGLEFLIYFQGNSAPDKSGLPSDRFSAERTGGSVSTLTIQRTQQEDSAVYLCASSLPSRSGYTFGSGTRLTVV.